The 3 T cell receptor beta chains listed next were all sequenced from one sample in a study of patients and donors after allogeneic stem cell transplantation. In TCRdb, the RT-PCR reads were re-called with MiXCR into one record per CDR3 protein. The data contain around 150,000 distinct CDR3 sequences, over 25% of them singletons. The sequenced material came from blood, either unsorted or a sorted T cell fraction (not recorded which). Every receptor here comes from a human donor who was either an allogeneic HSCT recipient or a stem cell or donor lymphocyte infusion donor (not recorded which). It is not recorded whose cells these are; they may come from a transplant donor.

This clonotype appeared a few times. The chain has TRBV28 and TRBJ2-3, with TRBD2 matching 13 bases. The CDR3 covers 19 residues. Germline V CDR1 and CDR2: MDHEN, SYDVKM. J gave up 5 bases and V 2 bases, and 13 bases lay outside the gene matches. The CDR3 bases are TGTGCCAGCAGTTTAAAGATCGAACTAGCGGGAGGGCCGGTAGATACGCAGTATTTT. It encodes CASSLKIELAGGPVDTQYF.

The sample holds a few counts of this clonotype. The J gene is TRBJ2-3, the V gene TRBV5-1, with 9 bases identical to TRBD2. The CDR3 is made up of 15 amino acids. The germline gives CDR1 SGHRS, CDR2 YFSETQ. Trimming cost V 2 bases and J 2 bases; bases outside gene matches: 3. CDR3 sequence (DNA): TGCGCCAGCAGCTTTCTAGCGGGAACCACAGATACGCAGTATTTT. Protein: CASSFLAGTTDTQYF.

The V and J genes are TRBV27 and TRBJ1-1; TRBD1 agrees at 7 bases. This CDR3 comprises 15 residues. Per germline, CDR1 MNHEY and CDR2 SMNVEV (reference sequence). The ends lost 5 bases at V and 1 base at J; junction bases unmatched: 7. The CDR3 reads CASSLYRGPNTEAFF. CDR3 nucleotide sequence: TGTGCCAGCAGTCTCTACAGGGGCCCGAACACTGAAGCTTTCTTT.